What follows are 31 T cell receptor beta chains derived from one specimen sequenced in a study of T cells in localized non-small cell lung cancer (dated by TCRdb to between 2020 and 2021). The library was generated by the immunoSEQ multiplex PCR assay. The table comes from immuneACCESS by way of TCRdb, which keeps in-frame sequences with V and J called. Part of the clones is missing from these tables; in studies checked, under half for an unresolved V gene and the rest for unknown reasons. The sample table contains fewer than 50,000 clones; only one count was recorded for about 83% of them. More than 7.5% of the sample is held by the ten biggest clonotypes. The sample consisted of PBMCs, taken before any cancer treatment. Every receptor here comes from a man aged 35 to 69 with stage II lung adenocarcinoma.

The genes are TRBV5-1 and TRBJ2-7; TRBD1 matches 7 bases. With 3 bases clipped from V and 3 bases from J, the junction kept 3 bases outside the gene matches. CDR1 and CDR2 from the germline V gene are SGHRS and YFSETQ. The CDR3 totals 13 residues. CDR3 protein: CASSSGTVYEQYF. Written as DNA, the CDR3 is TGCGCCAGCAGCTCCGGGACAGTCTACGAGCAGTACTTC.

V is TRBV5-4 and J is TRBJ2-1, with 8 bases matching TRBD2. Per the germline V gene, CDR1 is SGHNT and CDR2 is YYREEE (reference sequence). V shed 4 bases, J shed 6 bases, and the junction held 9 bases outside the gene matches. This CDR3 is 15 amino acids long. In nucleotides, the CDR3 is TGTGCCAGCAGCCCAACCGGGACTAGGACCAATGAGCAGTTCTTC. Its protein is CASSPTGTRTNEQFF. The full variable domain, in which reference TRBV5-4 and TRBJ2-1 provide the parts outside the CDR3, is ETGVTQSPTHLIKTRGQQVTLRCSSQSGHNTVSWYQQALGQGPQFIFQYYREEENGRGNFPPRFSGLQFPNYSSELNVNALELDDSALYLCASSPTGTRTNEQFFGPGTRLTVL.

The rearrangement uses TRBV7-6 and TRBJ2-2; tentatively, D is TRBD2 (5 bases). Trimming shortened V by 1 base and J by 5 bases, and 14 bases separated the two germline ends. The CDR3 has 16 amino acids. Germline CDR1 reads SGHVS; CDR2 reads FNYEAQ. CDR3 in amino acids: CASSLGSGRRTGELFF. CDR3 DNA: TGTGCCAGCAGCTTAGGGTCGGGAAGGCGGACCGGGGAGCTGTTTTTT.

The CDR3, as DNA: TGTGCCAGCAGGTTAGACTCTGGAAACACCATATATTTT. This translates into CASRLDSGNTIYF. This sequence joins TRBV2 and TRBJ1-3; D unresolved. The CDR3 is 13 amino acids. V lost 6 bases, J lost 0 bases, and 6 bases lay in between. Germline CDR1 SNHLY, CDR2 FYNNEI.

The chain carries TRBV7-3 and TRBJ2-1, with 9 bases that match TRBD1. CDR3 length equals 15 residues. Germline V gene lookup returns CDR1 SGHTA and CDR2 FQGTGA. The ends lost 5 bases at V and 12 bases at J; junction bases unmatched: 14. CDR3 in amino acids: CASSPGGTGMSGQFF. In DNA, the CDR3 is TGTGCCAGCAGCCCAGGGGGGACAGGGATGTCCGGGCAGTTCTTC.

V usage is TRBV11-2 and J usage is TRBJ2-7, with D perhaps being TRBD1 or TRBD2 (5 bases each). CDR1 is SGHAT, CDR2 FQNNGV, per germline. V lost 2 bases, J lost 2 bases, and 13 bases lay in between. The CDR3 length is 15 residues. This CDR3 is CASSLIYGATYEQYF. For the CDR3, the DNA is TGTGCCAGCAGCTTAATTTACGGGGCCACCTACGAGCAGTACTTC.

CDR3 region: CASSSQGSEGNTIYF. CDR3 in DNA: TGCGCCAGCAGCTCACAGGGCAGTGAGGGAAACACCATATATTTT. The J gene is TRBJ1-3, the V gene TRBV5-1; maybe TRBD1 (6 bases). The ends were cut back, 3 bases at V and 4 bases at J, with 14 bases in the middle. CDR1 is SGHRS, CDR2 YFSETQ, per germline. This CDR3 contains 15 residues.

The V gene is TRBV5-5, the J gene TRBJ1-3; no clear D gene. V was cut by 0 bases and J by 0 bases, with 10 bases left in between. This CDR3 contains 16 residues. The germline V gene has CDR1 SGHKS and CDR2 YYEKEE (reference sequence). CDR3 protein: CASSLVVIDSGNTIYF. The CDR3, as DNA: TGTGCCAGCAGCTTGGTCGTTATAGACTCTGGAAACACCATATATTTT.

This clone came up a few times. V usage is TRBV7-9 and J usage is TRBJ2-3; D is possibly TRBD2 (5 bases). This CDR3 comprises 14 residues. The ends were cut back, 3 bases at V and 2 bases at J, with 9 bases in the middle. Germline CDR1 and CDR2: SEHNR and FQNEAQ (reference sequence). CDR3 DNA: TGTGCCAGCAGCTTCGGACTCTTCACAGATACGCAGTATTTT. This gives the protein CASSFGLFTDTQYF.

The chain employs TRBV28 and TRBJ2-1; TRBD2 agrees at 10 bases. The CDR3 runs to 18 residues. Germline CDR1 reads MDHEN; CDR2 reads SYDVKM. The ends lost 3 bases at V and 0 bases at J; junction bases unmatched: 8. The CDR3 region is CASSLDLAGVSSYNEQFF. The CDR3 DNA sequence: TGTGCCAGCAGTTTGGACCTAGCGGGGGTTAGCTCCTACAATGAGCAGTTCTTC.

This clone was seen a few times. This chain connects TRBV5-1 to TRBJ1-1; 10 positions agree with TRBD1. The CDR3 extends over 14 amino acids. The germline V gene has CDR1 SGHRS and CDR2 YFSETQ. The V and J ends lost 4 bases and 7 bases, in that order; junction bases with no gene match: 7. CDR3: CASSPGTGDNEAFF. The CDR3 region has the DNA TGCGCCAGCAGCCCGGGGACAGGGGATAATGAAGCTTTCTTT. Full variable domain (missing parts from reference TRBV5-1 and TRBJ1-1): KAGVTQTPRYLIKTRGQQVTLSCSPISGHRSVSWYQQTPGQGLQFLFEYFSETQRNKGNFPGRFSGRQFSNSRSEMNVSTLELGDSALYLCASSPGTGDNEAFFGQGTRLTVV.

This clone was seen more than once but under ten times. The chain couples TRBV29-1 to TRBJ2-2, with 8 bases that match TRBD1. The CDR3 extends over 14 amino acids. Germline CDR1 SQVTM, CDR2 ANQGSEA. V gave up 1 base and J gave up 6 bases; unmatched junction bases: 4. Written as DNA, the CDR3 is TGCAGCGTTGAAGGACAGGGGAGCGCCGGGGAGCTGTTTTTT. Its protein is CSVEGQGSAGELFF.

Turning to this clone: Since no conserved phenylalanine or tryptophan closes the CDR3, a read error is the likely cause. This chain links TRBV16 with TRBJ1-2; no clear D gene. This CDR3 region has 12 residues. Germline CDR1 and CDR2: KGHSY and FQNENV. V dropped 10 bases and J dropped 7 bases, with 16 bases sitting between them. CDR3 amino acids: CAISKPFGGYTL. As DNA, the CDR3 is TGTGCCATCTCTAAGCCGTTCGGTGGCTACACCCTC.

V gene TRBV11-1 combines with J gene TRBJ2-1, with 7 nucleotides matching TRBD2. Germline values: CDR1 SGHAT, CDR2 FQDESV (reference sequence). V lost 5 bases, J lost 6 bases, and 13 bases stayed unmatched. CDR3 length: 16 residues. The CDR3 reads CASSPGGRASFNEQFF. The CDR3 DNA reads as TGTGCCAGCAGCCCAGGAGGGAGGGCTAGCTTCAATGAGCAGTTCTTC.

The CDR3 DNA follows: TGCAGCGTCTGTTGGGGGGCCCTAAGCTCCTACGAGCAGTACTTC. Its translation is CSVCWGALSSYEQYF. V is TRBV29-1 and J is TRBJ2-7; perhaps D is TRBD1 or TRBD2 (6 bases each). The CDR3 runs 15 residues. The germline V gene encodes CDR1 SQVTM and CDR2 ANQGSEA. Trimming took off 6 bases at V and 0 bases at J, with 18 bases between the two ends.

The chain combines TRBV6-5 with TRBJ1-2, with a weak D call TRBD1 (5 bases). There are 14 residues in the CDR3. The germline CDR1 and CDR2 sequences are MNHEY and SVGAGI. The V end was cut by 2 bases, the J end by 4 bases, with 11 bases between. CDR3 DNA: TGTGCCAGCAGTTACAACGGGGCGGGCTATGGCTACACCTTC. Protein: CASSYNGAGYGYTF.

The gene calls are TRBV5-1 and TRBJ2-5; the D call may be TRBD1 or TRBD2 (5 bases each). The V end lost 0 bases, the J end lost 5 bases, and 17 bases lay between the germline ends. The CDR3 runs 16 residues. CDR1 and CDR2 from the germline V gene are SGHRS and YFSETQ. The CDR3 region is CASSLGNARAGETQYF. The CDR3 coding sequence is TGCGCCAGCAGCTTGGGGAATGCCAGGGCGGGCGAGACCCAGTACTTC.

This rearrangement joins TRBV2 to TRBJ2-1; D might be TRBD1 (5 bases). The CDR3 is 15 residues long. Germline V gene lookup returns CDR1 SNHLY and CDR2 FYNNEI. Trimming left V 3 bases short and J 1 base short, with 10 bases between. The CDR3: CASSDEQVSYNEQFF. DNA of the CDR3: TGTGCCAGCAGTGATGAACAGGTGTCCTACAATGAGCAGTTCTTC.

The chain joins TRBV6-5 to TRBJ2-1; 8 bases fit TRBD2. The CDR3 is made up of 15 amino acids. The ends lost 5 bases at V and 10 bases at J; junction bases unmatched: 13. In germline, CDR1 is MNHEY, CDR2 SVGAGI. CDR3 in amino acids: CASSPYSTGGWEQFF. In nucleotides, the CDR3 is TGTGCCAGCAGTCCCTATAGCACGGGGGGGTGGGAGCAGTTCTTC.

This chain joins TRBV28 and TRBJ1-1; unclear D gene. Trimming cost V 4 bases and J 7 bases, with 10 bases left between them. The CDR3 runs to 12 residues. The germline CDR1 and CDR2 sequences are MDHEN and SYDVKM. This chain's CDR3 is CASSSLRDEAFF. The CDR3 nucleotides are TGTGCCAGCAGTTCCCTAAGGGATGAAGCTTTCTTT.

The chain is built from TRBV28 and TRBJ1-3; D is possibly TRBD1 (6 bases). The V end lost 1 base, the J end lost 0 bases, and 13 bases lay between the germline ends. The germline V gene has CDR1 MDHEN and CDR2 SYDVKM. The CDR3 extends over 17 amino acids. The CDR3 is CASSLSVDSASGNTIYF. Written as DNA, the CDR3 is TGTGCCAGCAGTTTATCCGTGGACAGCGCCTCTGGAAACACCATATATTTT.

Only one count was recorded for this clone. The chain employs TRBV9 and TRBJ2-1, with TRBD2 identical over 9 bases. The CDR3 runs 17 residues. J lost 4 bases, V lost 0 bases, and 8 bases had no gene match. Per the germline V gene, CDR1 is SGDLS and CDR2 is YYNGEE. This CDR3 is CASSVETGTSRYNEQFF. The CDR3 nucleotides are TGTGCCAGCAGCGTAGAAACCGGGACTAGCCGATACAATGAGCAGTTCTTC.

This chain links TRBV2 with TRBJ2-3; tentatively, D is TRBD1 (5 bases). Trimming took 4 bases from V and 7 from J, leaving 21 bases between them. The CDR3 loop spans 16 amino acids. Germline V gene sequence: CDR1 SNHLY, CDR2 FYNNEI. CDR3 DNA sequence: TGTGCCAGCAGTGTAACCCCTGGGCAGGGCTCAAATACGCAGTATTTT. Its protein product is CASSVTPGQGSNTQYF.

This clone was detected only a few times. V and J are TRBV10-3 and TRBJ2-2; D gene ambiguous. The CDR3 contains 12 residues. V lost 8 bases, J lost 2 bases, and 6 bases lay in between. CDR1 is ENHRY, CDR2 SYGVKD, per germline. The chain's CDR3 is CAIADNTGELFF. CDR3 nucleotide sequence: TGTGCCATCGCGGATAACACCGGGGAGCTGTTTTTT.

This clone was seen a handful of times. This chain connects TRBV7-9 to TRBJ1-1, with 8 bases fitting TRBD1. Unmatched junction bases numbered 1, after V lost 3 bases and J lost 4 bases. Germline CDR1 and CDR2: SEHNR and FQNEAQ (reference sequence). This CDR3 is 13 amino acids long. CDR3 DNA: TGTGCCAGCAGCTTGACAGGGGCCACTGAAGCTTTCTTT. Residues: CASSLTGATEAFF.

This chain connects TRBV9 to TRBJ2-4; perhaps D is TRBD1 or TRBD2 (6 bases each). V gave up 4 bases and J gave up 0 bases, with 17 bases separating them. CDR3 length: 17 amino acids. From germline, CDR1 is SGDLS and CDR2 YYNGEE. The CDR3, as DNA: TGTGCCAGCAGCCCCACGACGGGGGCCCTAGCCAAAAACATTCAGTACTTC. This codes for CASSPTTGALAKNIQYF.

This chain links TRBV6-5 with TRBJ1-6, with no clear D. V shed 11 bases and J shed 14 bases, with 16 bases lying between them. The CDR3 is made up of 11 amino acids. Germline loops: CDR1 MNHEY, CDR2 SVGAGI. The CDR3 nucleotides are TGTGCCGGGTTTGTATTTGGGGCCCTCCACTTT. Its protein is CAGFVFGALHF.

The chain links TRBV4-1 to TRBJ1-2; D ambiguous. The length of the CDR3 is 14 residues. Trimming took off 4 bases at V and 4 bases at J, with 13 bases between the two ends. Germline values: CDR1 MGHRA, CDR2 YSYEKL. CDR3 protein: CASSLQIAAYGYTF. The CDR3 DNA sequence: TGCGCCAGCAGCCTTCAGATTGCGGCCTATGGCTACACCTTC.

The chain recombines TRBV5-1 with TRBJ2-3; tentatively, D is TRBD1 (6 bases). Germline V gene data show CDR1 as SGHRS and CDR2 as YFSETQ. V lost 7 bases to trimming and J lost 2 bases, with 17 bases between them. The CDR3 contains 15 residues. Here the CDR3 reads CASHLTGGYTDTQYF. CDR3 coding DNA: TGCGCCAGCCACCTAACTGGGGGCTACACAGATACGCAGTATTTT.

As DNA, the CDR3 is TGTGCCAGCAGTGAGAGGAATACGCAGTATTTT. Translating it yields CASSERNTQYF. The chain uses TRBV27 and TRBJ2-3; D remains unclear. Germline V gives CDR1 MNHEY, CDR2 SMNVEV (reference sequence). CDR3 length: 11 amino acids. V shed 5 bases and J shed 7 bases, with 7 bases lying between them.

The chain carries TRBV19 and TRBJ2-3; weak D call: TRBD2 (6 bases). The length of the CDR3 is 13 residues. The germline V gene encodes CDR1 LNHDA and CDR2 SQIVND (reference sequence). V was shortened by 5 bases and J by 5 bases, with 11 bases between the two germline ends. The CDR3: CASSAPGEDTQYF. CDR3 nucleotide sequence: TGTGCCAGTAGTGCCCCGGGGGAAGATACGCAGTATTTT. Supplemented by reference TRBV19 and TRBJ2-3, the full variable domain reads DGGITQSPKYLFRKEGQNVTLSCEQNLNHDAMYWYRQDPGQGLRLIYYSQIVNDFQKGDIAEGYSVSREKKESFPLTVTSAQKNPTAFYLCASSAPGEDTQYFGPGTRLTVL.